These 26 T cell receptor beta chains were sequenced from one sample in a study of T cells in Graves' hyperthyroidism and ophthalmopathy. Amplification yielded TCR beta CDR3 regions, with RNA transcripts as the source. With the HTBI primer set, the TCR CDR3 went through a first round of RT-PCR. MiXCR, run by TCRdb on the multiplex PCR reads, gives a single entry per CDR3 protein. The repertoire consists of 700,000 to 950,000 distinct CDR3 sequences, with roughly a third occurring once and the leading ten covering around 30%. Sequencing used blood. These TCRs come from a woman between 40 and 55 years old with Graves' hyperthyroidism.

This clonotype occurred many times. V usage is TRBV12-3 or TRBV12-4 and J usage is TRBJ1-1, with a possible D match to TRBD1 (5 bases). V was cut by 5 bases and J by 12 bases, with 13 bases left in between. This CDR3 region has 11 residues. The CDR3 sequence is CASSEGRVSFF. DNA of the CDR3: TGTGCCAGCAGTGAGGGGAGGGTTTCTTTCTTT.

The rearrangement joins TRBV28 to TRBJ2-2; D remains unclear. Trimming took off 3 bases at V and 4 bases at J, with 12 bases between the two ends. The CDR3 sequence is 15 residues long. The germline gives CDR1 MDHEN, CDR2 SYDVKM. This CDR3 reads CASSFLGRLTGELFF. The DNA of the CDR3 is TGTGCCAGCAGTTTCCTGGGCAGACTCACCGGGGAGCTGTTTTTT.

There are many counts of this clonotype. The CDR3 is CASSLVGNRNSPLHF. CDR3 coding DNA: TGTGCCAGCAGCTTAGTTGGGAATCGAAATTCACCCCTCCACTTT. The chain joins TRBV7-9 to TRBJ1-6; unclear D gene. The CDR3 is made up of 15 amino acids. Germline values: CDR1 SEHNR, CDR2 FQNEAQ (reference sequence). V lost 1 base and J lost 7, with 11 bases in between.

The rearrangement uses TRBV10-3 and TRBJ2-1; TRBD1 aligns across 7 bases. Germline lookup yields CDR1 ENHRY and CDR2 SYGVKD. This CDR3 has 14 residues. V shed 5 bases and J 5 bases; nucleotides not matched to a gene: 6. The CDR3 here is CAISPGTDDNEQFF. The CDR3, as DNA: TGTGCCATCAGTCCCGGGACAGATGACAATGAGCAGTTCTTC.

This clonotype was recorded many times. V gene TRBV20-1 combines with J gene TRBJ1-6; TRBD1 might be the D (6 bases). CDR3 length: 13 residues. CDR1 DFQATT and CDR2 SNEGSKA come from the germline V gene (reference sequence). V lost 6 bases, J lost 6 bases, and 12 bases lay in between. The CDR3 here is CSARRGVNSPLHF. As DNA, the CDR3 is TGCAGTGCCAGGAGGGGGGTTAATTCACCCCTCCACTTT.

The sample holds many counts of this clonotype. V usage is TRBV7-2 and J usage is TRBJ1-1, with TRBD1 identical over 7 bases. The germline gives CDR1 SGHTA, CDR2 FQGNSA. With V trimmed by 1 base and J by 1 base, 3 bases remained unmatched. The CDR3 has 15 residues. For the CDR3, the DNA is TGTGCCAGCAGCTTAGTGGGGACAGCGAACACTGAAGCTTTCTTT. This codes for CASSLVGTANTEAFF.

This clonotype came up once. A much larger clonotype is one base distant, so this may be a read error. The chain has TRBV29-1 and TRBJ1-1; D not resolved. Germline values: CDR1 SQVTM, CDR2 ANQGSEA. The CDR3 has 13 amino acids. This chain's CDR3 is CSVDGRPNTEASF. In DNA, the CDR3 is TGCAGCGTTGATGGTCGGCCGAACACTGAAGCTTCCTTT.

The table lists this clonotype with a few counts. At one of its ends the junction is not consistent with the germline gene, which may arise from a read error. V and J are TRBV10-3 and TRBJ1-1; D perhaps matches TRBD1 (5 bases). Germline lookup yields CDR1 ENHRY and CDR2 SYGVKD. The CDR3 loop spans 17 amino acids. The CDR3 protein is CASSYGAALSPNTEAFF. The CDR3 region has the DNA TGTGCCAGCAGTTACGGGGCGGCCTTAAGCCCGAACACTGAAGCTTTCTTT.

The table lists this clonotype with a count of one. The chain is built from TRBV24-1 and TRBJ1-5; tentatively, D is TRBD1 (5 bases). Germline V lookup: CDR1 KGHDR, CDR2 SFDVKD. The CDR3 length is 15 residues. Trimming removed 5 bases at V and 4 bases at J, with 14 bases between. CDR3 sequence reads: CATSVGGAGNQPQHF. DNA for the CDR3: TGTGCCACCAGTGTTGGCGGGGCTGGGAATCAGCCCCAGCATTTT.

Only a few counts were recorded for this clonotype. The rearrangement uses TRBV6-5 and TRBJ1-2; D gene uncertain. The CDR3 runs to 13 residues. CDR1 and CDR2 from the germline V gene are MNHEY and SVGAGI. Trimming removed 3 bases from V and 1 base from J, with 6 bases in between. This chain's CDR3 is CASSYSFNYGYTF. The CDR3 region has the DNA TGTGCCAGCAGTTATTCCTTTAACTATGGCTACACCTTC.

The rearrangement joins TRBV6-6 to TRBJ2-6; weak D call: TRBD1 (6 bases). Trimming stripped 6 bases from V and 1 base from J, with 16 bases between. The CDR3 contains 17 residues. Germline-derived CDR1 and CDR2 are MNHNY and SVGAGI (reference sequence). The CDR3 coding sequence is TGTGCCAGCAGAAACAGGGATATAGTGTCTGGGGCCAACGTCCTGACTTTC. It encodes CASRNRDIVSGANVLTF.

This clonotype was observed a single time. At one end, the junction sequence differs from germline, possibly due to a read error. The chain employs TRBV9 and TRBJ2-2, with a weak D call TRBD2 (6 bases). This CDR3 has 16 residues. CDR1 and CDR2 from the germline V gene are SGDLS and YYNGEE. The CDR3: CASTSWTGENTGQLFF. CDR3 coding DNA: TGTGCCAGCACCTCTTGGACGGGAGAGAACACCGGGCAGCTGTTTTTT.

This clonotype appeared many times. This chain joins TRBV7-9 and TRBJ1-6; D remains unclear. Trimming took 5 bases from V and 6 from J, leaving 8 bases between them. This CDR3 region has 13 residues. Germline V gene sequence: CDR1 SEHNR, CDR2 FQNEAQ (reference sequence). Here the CDR3 reads CASSGPPNSPLHF. The CDR3, as DNA: TGTGCCAGCAGCGGCCCCCCTAATTCACCCCTCCACTTT.

Details on this clonotype: This may arise from a read error, as a much more abundant clone is one base away. As DNA, the CDR3 is TGTGCCAGCAGCGCGCAGGCCGGGAACACTGAAGCTTTCTTT. It encodes CASSAQAGNTEAFF. The genes are TRBV9 and TRBJ1-1; D call uncertain. V gave up 3 bases and J gave up 1 base, with 10 bases separating them. The CDR3 is made up of 14 amino acids. CDR1 SGDLS and CDR2 YYNGEE come from the germline V gene.

The rearrangement links TRBV5-1 to TRBJ1-1; D uncertain. CDR3 length: 14 residues. Per the germline V gene, CDR1 is SGHRS and CDR2 is YFSETQ. V shed 4 bases and J shed 6 bases, with 16 bases lying between them. This CDR3 is CASSLSVGGPEAFF. In nucleotides, the CDR3 is TGCGCCAGCAGCCTGAGCGTAGGAGGGCCTGAAGCTTTCTTT.

This chain uses TRBV30 with TRBJ1-2; TRBD1 might be the D (5 bases). Deletions cut 5 bases from V and 6 bases from J, with 16 bases between. Germline V gene sequence: CDR1 GTSNPN, CDR2 SVGIG (reference sequence). The CDR3 is 13 residues long. The CDR3 protein is CAWATGTVNGYTF. CDR3 DNA sequence: TGTGCCTGGGCTACCGGGACGGTGAATGGCTACACCTTC.

This chain links TRBV7-9 with TRBJ2-7; a possible D gene is TRBD2 (6 bases). V was pared by 6 bases and J by 5 bases, with 20 bases between. Germline CDR1 SEHNR, CDR2 FQNEAQ (reference sequence). This CDR3 contains 15 residues. The CDR3 nucleotides are TGTGCCAGCAGTTCCGGGGGAGGTAGTAACCACGAGCAGTACTTC. Residues: CASSSGGGSNHEQYF.

In this sample, this clonotype turned up a few times. V and J are TRBV7-2 and TRBJ1-1, with 8 bases identical to TRBD1. Germline V gene data show CDR1 as SGHTA and CDR2 as FQGNSA. The ends lost 5 bases at V and 4 bases at J; junction bases unmatched: 6. The CDR3 loop spans 14 amino acids. The CDR3 protein is CASSVQGVGTEAFF. CDR3 sequence (DNA): TGTGCCAGCAGCGTACAGGGGGTCGGCACTGAAGCTTTCTTT.

In this sample, this clonotype turned up many times. The chain recombines TRBV11-2 with TRBJ1-5; 7 bases match TRBD1. The CDR3 contains 18 residues. After removal of 1 base from V and 0 bases from J, the junction contained 9 bases not matched to a gene. CDR1 SGHAT and CDR2 FQNNGV come from the germline V gene. The CDR3 DNA reads as TGTGCCAGCAGCTTAGGAGGGGGCGGCCTTTATAGCAATCAGCCCCAGCATTTT. Its protein product is CASSLGGGGLYSNQPQHF.

The sample holds many counts of this clonotype. The gene calls are TRBV6-5 and TRBJ2-7, with unresolved D. Germline V gives CDR1 MNHEY, CDR2 SVGAGI. V lost 2 bases to trimming and J lost 4 bases, with 15 bases between them. CDR3 length: 15 amino acids. The CDR3 DNA is TGTGCCAGCAGTTACCGCTCCCGAGGTTGGTACGAGCAGTACTTC. This sequence encodes CASSYRSRGWYEQYF.

This clonotype appeared many times. The genes are TRBV25-1 and TRBJ1-2; possibly TRBD1 for D (5 bases). The V gene's germline CDR1 is MGHDK and CDR2 SYGVNS. The V and J ends lost 3 bases and 4 bases respectively, with 15 bases between them. The CDR3 runs 15 residues. The CDR3 is CASSDMSRDGYGYTF. The CDR3 DNA follows: TGTGCCAGCAGTGACATGAGCCGGGACGGCTATGGCTACACCTTC.

This clonotype was seen many times. This chain uses TRBV6-5 with TRBJ1-5; tentative D call: TRBD1 (6 bases). With 5 bases removed from V and 9 bases from J, the gap between germline ends came to 11 bases. Germline V gene lookup returns CDR1 MNHEY and CDR2 SVGAGI. The length of the CDR3 is 12 residues. As DNA, the CDR3 is TGTGCCAGCAGTCCCAGGGGTGGGCCCCAGCATTTT. The encoded protein is CASSPRGGPQHF.

J is TRBJ1-2 and V is TRBV10-3; TRBD1 matches at 7 bases. CDR1 ENHRY and CDR2 SYGVKD come from the germline V gene. CDR3 length: 11 residues. V trimming: 6 bases; J trimming: 12 bases; junction bases outside the gene matches: 7. The CDR3 spells CAIRAGGANTF. Here the CDR3 DNA reads TGTGCCATCAGGGCAGGGGGGGCCAACACCTTC.

This rearrangement joins TRBV10-3 to TRBJ2-6; D perhaps matches TRBD1 (6 bases). Germline V lookup: CDR1 ENHRY, CDR2 SYGVKD. This CDR3 comprises 13 residues. The V gene lost 7 bases and the J gene lost 5 bases, with 9 bases spanning the gap. The CDR3: CAITGDRANVLTF. DNA of the CDR3: TGTGCCATCACTGGGGACAGGGCCAACGTCCTGACTTTC.

This clonotype was counted at least ten times. This chain connects TRBV7-2 to TRBJ2-5, with 12 positions matching TRBD2. This CDR3 contains 15 residues. V was pared by 3 bases and J by 7 bases, with 6 bases of the junction left unmatched. In germline, CDR1 is SGHTA, CDR2 FQGNSA. CDR3: CASSFQTSGSGTQYF. In DNA form, the CDR3 reads TGTGCCAGCAGCTTCCAGACTAGCGGGAGTGGGACCCAGTACTTC.

This clonotype was observed at least ten times. The chain is built from TRBV15 and TRBJ2-7; D gene uncertain. Germline lookup yields CDR1 LNHNV and CDR2 YYDKDF (reference sequence). The germline V and J ends were trimmed by 3 bases and 2 bases, with 17 bases remaining between them. This CDR3 comprises 16 residues. The CDR3 protein is CATSREMSRLAYEQYF. The CDR3 region has the DNA TGTGCCACCAGCAGGGAGATGAGTAGACTCGCCTACGAGCAGTACTTC.